Ten or more counts support the clone carrying this T cell receptor beta chain. Its cognate antigen is unknown. This specimen belongs to a study of Graves' ophthalmopathy and Graves' hyperthyroidism. Whole-study findings and limits: Both an approximately 70% sensitivity and an approximately 72% specificity characterized the model's predictions of ophthalmopathy progression.

In this cohort, patients with other autoimmune diseases, uncontrolled infections, pregnancy or lactation were excluded. Amplification from RNA transcripts yielded the TCR beta CDR3 regions. First-round RT-PCR employed HTBI primers, with a second-round multiplex PCR after it. Using its own MiXCR run on the multiplex PCR reads, TCRdb lists one record per CDR3 protein. The table lists some 520,000 distinct CDR3 sequences, roughly 14% of them singletons. Germline V gene lookup returns CDR1 SGHAT and CDR2 FQDESV (reference sequence). The germline V and J ends were trimmed by 3 bases and 3 bases, with 15 bases remaining between them. The CDR3 loop spans 15 amino acids.

The origin of this receptor is a woman aged 25 to 39 with Graves' ophthalmopathy. The sample taken for sequencing was blood. The genes are TRBV11-1 and TRBJ2-7, with a weak D call TRBD2 (5 bases). The chain's CDR3 is CASSFRGYDFYEQYF. The CDR3 region has the DNA TGTGCCAGCAGCTTTCGGGGTTACGACTTCTACGAGCAGTACTTC. The complete variable domain, with remaining parts taken from reference TRBV11-1 and TRBJ2-7, reads EAEVAQSPRYKITEKSQAVAFWCDPISGHATLYWYRQILGQGPELLVQFQDESVVDDSQLPKDRFSAERLKGVDSTLKIQPAELGDSAMYLCASSFRGYDFYEQYFGPGTRLTVT.